This entry lists 17 T cell receptor beta chains sequenced from one sample in a study of CD8+ T cells in alopecia areata. RNA extraction was followed by reverse transcription into cDNA, which acted as the sequencing template. Clones were read by immunoSEQ multiplex PCR, and TCRdb kept only the in-frame ones, dropping some. The sample includes about 18,000 clones, none of them occurring once. Pooled cutaneous lymph node cells were sorted using CD4, CD8alpha, NKG2D, NKG2ACE and other markers. Sequences were obtained from CD8+ T cells sorted from a lymph node. Source of these receptors: a C3H/HeJ mouse with alopecia areata. The strain bears MHC haplotype H2-k.

This clone occurred a few times. The DNA translation disagrees with the TCRdb protein at residue 12, so the protein in this description comes from the DNA. A single base separates this from a much larger clone, so it may be a read error. Gene names are the mouse ones. The read stops 3 residues short of the end of the CDR3; the missing end is completed from the germline J gene. This chain joins TRBV3 and TRBJ1-3; 9 nucleotides match TRBD1. The length of the CDR3 is 15 residues. Germline V CDR1 and CDR2: SNHLY, FYNGKV (reference sequence). Germline trimming cut 1 base from V and 2 bases from J; bases unmatched to any gene: 0. CDR3 sequence: CASSLGQGAGNTLYF. CDR3 bases read: TGTGCCAGCAGCTTAGGACAGGGGGCTGGAAATACG.

In this sample, this clone turned up many times. Genes and germline come from the mouse. The DNA read from the CDR3 is TGTGCCAGCAGTGAGGACTGGGGGAACTATGCT. It is translated as CASSEDWGNYA. The full CDR3 protein reads CASSEDWGNYAEQFF. J is TRBJ2-1 and V is TRBV13-3; 10 bases are a match to TRBD2. The DNA ends 4 residues before the CDR3 does, and the rest of the CDR3 is filled in from the germline J gene. J lost 1 base, V lost 2 bases, and 0 bases had no gene match. Per the germline V gene, CDR1 is NNHDY and CDR2 is SYVADS. The CDR3 spans 15 residues.

Concerning this clone itself: Genes here carry mouse names. Read sequence stops 4 residues before the CDR3 end, and the germline J gene provides the missing end. The V call is TRBV3, the J call TRBJ2-3; 11 positions match TRBD1. Germline values: CDR1 SNHLY, CDR2 FYNGKV (reference sequence). This CDR3 comprises 16 residues. Trimming took 5 bases from V and 0 from J; bases not matched to a gene: 4. The sequenced part of the CDR3 DNA is TGTGCCAGCAGCATCCGGGACAGGGGGAGTGCAGAA. It specifies CASSIRDRGSAE. The whole CDR3 sequence reads CASSIRDRGSAETLYF.

Points on this clone: The gene symbols are mouse symbols. The read terminates 4 residues before the CDR3 end, so the remaining end is supplied by the germline J gene. The chain carries TRBV5 and TRBJ2-1, with 14 positions matching TRBD2. The CDR3 has 16 residues. With 4 bases clipped from V and 6 bases from J, the junction kept 5 bases outside the gene matches. Germline V gene data show CDR1 as LGHNA and CDR2 as YNLKQL (reference sequence). Partial CDR3 DNA: TGTGCCAGCAGCCTCGGGACTGGGGGGGCGCGTGCT. Translating gives CASSLGTGGARA. The CDR3, in full, reads CASSLGTGGARAEQFF.

Points on this clone: The genes are named according to mouse. The read is 4 residues too short to cover the CDR3 end, so that end is filled in from the germline J gene. The chain recombines TRBV19 with TRBJ2-3; 7 positions match TRBD1. CDR3 length: 14 amino acids. Germline V gene sequence: CDR1 FNHDT, CDR2 SITEND (reference sequence). The J segment lost 2 bases and the V segment lost 7 bases, leaving 7 bases of the junction unmatched. The part of the CDR3 DNA that was read is TGTGCCAGCCGAAGCGACAGGGATGCAGAA. Translated, it gives CASRSDRDAE. The whole CDR3 sequence is CASRSDRDAETLYF.

Remarks on this clone: Gene names are the mouse ones. The read terminates 4 residues ahead of where the CDR3 ends, so the germline J gene completes it. The J gene is TRBJ2-4, the V gene TRBV16; 11 nucleotides align to TRBD1. This CDR3 comprises 16 residues. Germline CDR1 and CDR2: SGHSA and FRNQAP. The J segment lost 1 base and the V segment lost 1 base, leaving 1 base of the junction unmatched. The CDR3 DNA, read in part, is TGTGCAAGCAGCTTAGGGGACAGGGGGGGTCAAAAC. This gives the protein CASSLGDRGGQN. The whole CDR3 region reads CASSLGDRGGQNTLYF.

Details on this clone: The gene symbols are mouse symbols. CDR3 residues: CASSIAGTGGAETLYF. Partial CDR3 DNA: TGTGCCAGCAGTATAGCAGGGACAGGGGGTGCAGAA. V is TRBV19 and J is TRBJ2-3, with TRBD1 matching over 10 bases. The read halts 4 residues ahead of the CDR3 end, with the missing end drawn from the germline J gene. The CDR3 consists of 16 residues. V lost 0 bases, J lost 1 base, and 2 bases stayed unmatched. Per germline, CDR1 FNHDT and CDR2 SITEND (reference sequence). The entire variable domain, with the rest obtained from reference TRBV19 and TRBJ2-3, is as follows: GGIITQTPKFLIGQEGQKLTLKCQQNFNHDTMYWYRQDSGKGLRLIYYSITENDLQKGDLSEGYDASREKKSSFSLTVTSAQKNEMAVFLCASSIAGTGGAETLYFGSGTRLTVL.

There are a few counts of this clone. Gene names denote mouse genes. The CDR3 end is not reached by the read, which stops 4 residues before it; the germline J gene fills it in. This sequence joins TRBV17 and TRBJ2-1; 8 bases line up with TRBD2. Looked up from germline, CDR1 is MNHDT and CDR2 is YYDKIL. This CDR3 comprises 16 residues. Trimming at V came to 6 bases and at J to 2 bases, leaving 9 bases not matched to a gene. CDR3 residues: CASRGPGTGDYAEQFF. The sequenced CDR3 bases are TGTGCTAGCAGAGGACCCGGGACTGGAGACTATGCT.

On this clone: Mouse germline and gene names are used. With the read ending 4 residues before the CDR3 end, the germline J gene is used to fill in that end. V is TRBV13-3 and J is TRBJ2-4; TRBD2 agrees at 13 bases. The germline V gene has CDR1 NNHDY and CDR2 SYVADS. Trimming removed 5 bases from V and 0 bases from J; junction bases left unmatched: 6. CDR3 size: 17 residues. CDR3 DNA, as far as it was read: TGTGCCAGCAGCTCCCCGGGACTGGGGGGGAGTCAAAAC. Translated: CASSSPGLGGSQN. The entire CDR3 is CASSSPGLGGSQNTLYF.

This clone was seen more than once but under ten times. Genes here carry mouse names. The read gets to within 4 residues of the CDR3 end, and the germline J gene fills in the rest. The rearrangement joins TRBV16 to TRBJ2-1, with 11 bases that match TRBD2. The CDR3 extends over 15 amino acids. J gave up 2 bases and V 3 bases, and 0 bases lay outside the gene matches. Germline-derived CDR1 and CDR2 are SGHSA and FRNQAP. This chain's CDR3 is CASSLTGGDYAEQFF. The covered CDR3 bases are TGTGCAAGCAGCTTGACTGGGGGGGACTATGCT.

This clone was picked up many times. These gene names are mouse names. The read terminates 4 residues before the CDR3 end, so the remaining end is supplied by the germline J gene. This chain connects TRBV17 to TRBJ2-3, with TRBD2 matching over 9 bases. The V and J ends lost 1 base and 0 bases, in that order; junction bases with no gene match: 2. The CDR3 has 16 residues. CDR1 is MNHDT, CDR2 YYDKIL, per germline. CDR3 loop: CASSRAGLGSAETLYF. The sequenced part of the CDR3 DNA is TGTGCTAGCAGTAGAGCGGGACTGGGTAGTGCAGAA.

This clone was observed at least ten times. Genes and germline are mouse. The CDR3 extends 4 residues past the end of the read, so its final part is completed from the germline J gene. This chain joins TRBV13-3 and TRBJ2-5, with D maybe TRBD1 (6 bases). V gave up 5 bases and J gave up 0 bases, with 13 bases separating them. Germline V gene lookup returns CDR1 NNHDY and CDR2 SYVADS. The CDR3 has 15 amino acids. The CDR3 sequence is CASSVDSKNQDTQYF. The CDR3 bases that were read are TGTGCCAGCAGCGTGGACAGCAAAAACCAAGAC. Combining the CDR3 with reference TRBV13-3 and TRBJ2-5 gives the whole variable domain EAAVTQSPRSKVAVTGGKVTLSCHQTNNHDYMYWYRQDTGHGLRLIHYSYVADSTEKGDIPDGYKASRPSQENFSLILELASLSQTAVYFCASSVDSKNQDTQYFGPGTRLLVL.

This clone was detected ten times or more. Germline and genes: mouse. The read finishes 4 residues shy of the CDR3 end, and the germline J gene is used to complete it. V is TRBV13-3 and J is TRBJ2-3, with 11 bases matching TRBD2. CDR1 NNHDY and CDR2 SYVADS come from the germline V gene. This CDR3 contains 15 residues. The junction had 4 bases not matched to a gene; V was cut back by 3 bases and J by 4 bases. CDR3 DNA, as far as it was read: TGTGCCAGCAGTGCCCGGGACTGGGGGTCAGAA. This translates into CASSARDWGSE. The entire CDR3 sequence reads CASSARDWGSETLYF.

There are a few counts of this clone. Gene names and germline match the mouse. The read finishes 4 residues shy of the CDR3 end, and the germline J gene is used to complete it. The gene calls are TRBV19 and TRBJ2-7; 9 nucleotides align to TRBD2. J was trimmed by 2 bases and V by 4 bases; bases with no gene match: 1. The length of the CDR3 is 13 residues. Looked up from germline, CDR1 is FNHDT and CDR2 is SITEND (reference sequence). The sequenced CDR3 bases are TGTGCCAGCAGTGACTGGGGGCCCTAT. It translates to CASSDWGPY. The full CDR3 protein is CASSDWGPYEQYF.

This clone was observed a few times. Genes here carry mouse names. The read is 4 residues too short to cover the CDR3 end, so that end is filled in from the germline J gene. The V and J genes are TRBV1 and TRBJ2-4; D possibly corresponds to TRBD1 (5 bases). CDR1 is NSQYPW and CDR2 is LRSPGD in the germline V gene (reference sequence). The CDR3 totals 16 residues. This chain's CDR3 is CTCSAGFQDKTNTLYF. The CDR3 bases that were read are TGCACCTGCAGTGCAGGCTTCCAGGACAAAACAAAC.

There are many counts of this clone. Mouse gene names and germline throughout. Sequencing ends 4 residues short of the CDR3 end; the germline J gene provides the rest. The rearrangement joins TRBV1 to TRBJ2-7, with 10 bases fitting TRBD2. The CDR3 loop spans 13 amino acids. Germline V CDR1 and CDR2: NSQYPW, LRSPGD (reference sequence). V gave up 6 bases and J gave up 2 bases; unmatched junction bases: 1. The sequenced CDR3 bases are TGCACCTGCAGGGACTGGGGGACCTAT. This translates into CTCRDWGTY. The whole CDR3 protein reads CTCRDWGTYEQYF.

This clone has only a few counts. The germline and genes are mouse ones. The read gets to within 4 residues of the CDR3 end, and the germline J gene fills in the rest. The V gene is TRBV3, the J gene TRBJ2-1; TRBD2 agrees at 11 bases. In germline, CDR1 is SNHLY, CDR2 FYNGKV (reference sequence). The ends lost 5 bases at V and 5 bases at J; junction bases unmatched: 14. The CDR3 sequence is 18 residues long. CDR3 sequence reads: CASSLGQGLGVEDAEQFF. Partial CDR3 DNA: TGTGCCAGCAGCCTGGGACAGGGACTGGGGGTGGAGGATGCT.